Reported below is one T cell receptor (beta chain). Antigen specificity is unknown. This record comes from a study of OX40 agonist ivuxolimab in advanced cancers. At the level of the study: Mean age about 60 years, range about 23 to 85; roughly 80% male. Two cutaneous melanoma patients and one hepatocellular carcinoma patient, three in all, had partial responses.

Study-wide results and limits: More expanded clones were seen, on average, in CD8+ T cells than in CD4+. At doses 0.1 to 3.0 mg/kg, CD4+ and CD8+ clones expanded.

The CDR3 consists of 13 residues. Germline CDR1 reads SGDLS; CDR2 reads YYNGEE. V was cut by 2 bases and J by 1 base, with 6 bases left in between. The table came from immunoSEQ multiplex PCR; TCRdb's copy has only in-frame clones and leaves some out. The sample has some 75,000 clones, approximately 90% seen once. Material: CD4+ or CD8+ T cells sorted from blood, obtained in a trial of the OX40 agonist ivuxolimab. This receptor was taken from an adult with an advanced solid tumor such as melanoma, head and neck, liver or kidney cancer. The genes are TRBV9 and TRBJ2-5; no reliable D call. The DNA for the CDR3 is TGTGCCAGCAGCGTGGGCCCCCAAGAGACCCAGTACTTC. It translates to CASSVGPQETQYF.